The 5 T cell receptor beta chains given below trace back to one sample, sequenced in a study of blood T cell repertoires in COVID-19. This table comes from immunoSEQ multiplex PCR, and its TCRdb copy is limited to in-frame clones, with some not included. The sample has a few hundred thousand clones, approximately 84% seen once. Sequencing was carried out using PBMCs or T cells enriched from blood (not recorded which). The receptors shown here come from a woman under 30 who had recovered from COVID-19.

This chain connects TRBV6-1 to TRBJ2-1, with 7 bases lining up with TRBD1. This CDR3 is built from 16 residues. Germline CDR1 and CDR2: MNHNS and SASEGT. The J segment lost 3 bases and the V segment lost 3 bases, leaving 8 bases of the junction unmatched. CDR3 amino acids: CASSDGTVWIYNEQFF. DNA for the CDR3: TGTGCCAGCAGTGACGGGACAGTATGGATCTACAATGAGCAGTTCTTC.

The gene calls are TRBV28 and TRBJ1-3; D not certain. Trimming took off 6 bases at V and 0 bases at J, with 12 bases between the two ends. This CDR3 is 15 amino acids long. Germline V gives CDR1 MDHEN, CDR2 SYDVKM. CDR3 DNA sequence: TGTGCCAGCAGCTCCTGGTCGGGCTCTGGAAACACCATATATTTT. It specifies CASSSWSGSGNTIYF.

This clone is a singleton in its sample. This chain connects TRBV15 to TRBJ2-5; 9 bases match TRBD1. The CDR3 spans 15 residues. CDR1 LNHNV and CDR2 YYDKDF come from the germline V gene (reference sequence). V was clipped by 0 bases and J by 5 bases; unmatched bases: 4. This CDR3 is CATSRDNRGQETQYF. CDR3 nucleotides: TGTGCCACCAGCAGAGATAACAGGGGGCAGGAGACCCAGTACTTC.

This clone showed up just once. The CDR3 coding sequence is TGTGCCACCAGTGATTCGGGTTTAAAAGATACGCAGTATTTT. Translated, it gives CATSDSGLKDTQYF. The gene calls are TRBV24-1 and TRBJ2-3; D gene ambiguous. CDR3 length: 14 amino acids. The germline V gene encodes CDR1 KGHDR and CDR2 SFDVKD. The V and J ends lost 2 bases and 5 bases respectively, with 10 bases between them.

The CDR3 DNA reads TGTGCCAGCAGTCCGGGGACAGGGTATTCACCCCTCCACTTT. As protein: CASSPGTGYSPLHF. The genes are TRBV27 and TRBJ1-6, with 9 bases lining up with TRBD1. The CDR3 length is 14 residues. Germline-derived CDR1 and CDR2 are MNHEY and SMNVEV (reference sequence). After removal of 5 bases from V and 8 bases from J, the junction contained 4 bases not matched to a gene.